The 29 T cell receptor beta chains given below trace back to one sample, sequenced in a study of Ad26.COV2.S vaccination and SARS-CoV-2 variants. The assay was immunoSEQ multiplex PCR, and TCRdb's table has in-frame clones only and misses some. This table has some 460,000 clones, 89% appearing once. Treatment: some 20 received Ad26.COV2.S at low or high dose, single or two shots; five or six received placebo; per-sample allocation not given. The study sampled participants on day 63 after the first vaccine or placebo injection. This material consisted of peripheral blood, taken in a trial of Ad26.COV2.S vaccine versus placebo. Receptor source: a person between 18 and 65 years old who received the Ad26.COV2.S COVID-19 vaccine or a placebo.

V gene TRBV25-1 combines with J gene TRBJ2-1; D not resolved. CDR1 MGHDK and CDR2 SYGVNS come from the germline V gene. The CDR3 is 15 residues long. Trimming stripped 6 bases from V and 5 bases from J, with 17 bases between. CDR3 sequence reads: CASRSLGERDNEQFF. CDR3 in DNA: TGTGCCAGCAGATCGCTAGGAGAGCGCGACAATGAGCAGTTCTTC.

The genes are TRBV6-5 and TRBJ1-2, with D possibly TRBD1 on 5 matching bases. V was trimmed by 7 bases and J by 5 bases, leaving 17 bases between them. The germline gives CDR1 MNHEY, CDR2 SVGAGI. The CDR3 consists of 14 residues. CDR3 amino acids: CASTRGGVGYGYTF. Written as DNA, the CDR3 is TGTGCCAGCACCCGTGGAGGGGTAGGGTATGGCTACACCTTC.

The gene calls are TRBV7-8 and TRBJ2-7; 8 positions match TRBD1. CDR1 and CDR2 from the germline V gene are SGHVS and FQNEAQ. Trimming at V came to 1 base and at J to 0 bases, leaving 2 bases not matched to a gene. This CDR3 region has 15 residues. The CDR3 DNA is TGTGCCAGCAGCTTAGGGACAGGGTACTCCTACGAGCAGTACTTC. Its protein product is CASSLGTGYSYEQYF.

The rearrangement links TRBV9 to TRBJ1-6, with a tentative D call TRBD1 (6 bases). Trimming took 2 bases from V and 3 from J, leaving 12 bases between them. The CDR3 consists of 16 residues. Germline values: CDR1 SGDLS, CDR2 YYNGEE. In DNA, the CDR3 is TGTGCCAGCAGCGTTGAGGGGACACACTATAATTCACCCCTCCACTTT. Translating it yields CASSVEGTHYNSPLHF.

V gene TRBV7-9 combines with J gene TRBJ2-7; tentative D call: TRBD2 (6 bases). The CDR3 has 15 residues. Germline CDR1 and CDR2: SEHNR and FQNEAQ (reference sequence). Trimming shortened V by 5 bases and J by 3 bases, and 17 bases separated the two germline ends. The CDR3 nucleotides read TGTGCCAGCAGCCCGGCCCCCCCGGGGGTCTACGAGCAGTACTTC. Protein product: CASSPAPPGVYEQYF.

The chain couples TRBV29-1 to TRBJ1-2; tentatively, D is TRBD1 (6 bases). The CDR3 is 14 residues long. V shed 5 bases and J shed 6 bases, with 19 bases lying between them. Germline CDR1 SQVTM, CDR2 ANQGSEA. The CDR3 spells CSVPNAAGDNGYTF. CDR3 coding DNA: TGCAGCGTTCCCAATGCGGCAGGGGATAATGGCTACACCTTC.

The CDR3 is CASSLVTHNEQFF. CDR3 DNA: TGTGCCAGCAGCTTAGTGACGCACAATGAGCAGTTCTTC. The chain employs TRBV7-9 and TRBJ2-1, with D unclear. V was shortened by 1 base and J by 5 bases, with 6 bases between the two germline ends. The V gene's germline CDR1 is SEHNR and CDR2 FQNEAQ (reference sequence). CDR3 length: 13 residues.

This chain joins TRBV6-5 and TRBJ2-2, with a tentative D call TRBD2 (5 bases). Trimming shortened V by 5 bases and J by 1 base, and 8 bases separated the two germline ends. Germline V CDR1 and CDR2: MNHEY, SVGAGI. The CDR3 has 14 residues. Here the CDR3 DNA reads TGTGCCAGCAGTCATAGCGAGAACACCGGGGAGCTGTTTTTT. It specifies CASSHSENTGELFF.

The CDR3, as DNA: TGCGCCAGCAGCTTGAGAGGGGGGCAAGAGACCCAGTACTTC. Encoded protein: CASSLRGGQETQYF. The chain carries TRBV5-1 and TRBJ2-5; the D call may be TRBD1 or TRBD2 (6 bases each). CDR3 length: 14 residues. The germline V gene encodes CDR1 SGHRS and CDR2 YFSETQ. Deletions cut 1 base from V and 2 bases from J, with 9 bases between. The full variable domain, with the rest looked up from reference TRBV5-1 and TRBJ2-5, is KAGVTQTPRYLIKTRGQQVTLSCSPISGHRSVSWYQQTPGQGLQFLFEYFSETQRNKGNFPGRFSGRQFSNSRSEMNVSTLELGDSALYLCASSLRGGQETQYFGPGTRLLVL.

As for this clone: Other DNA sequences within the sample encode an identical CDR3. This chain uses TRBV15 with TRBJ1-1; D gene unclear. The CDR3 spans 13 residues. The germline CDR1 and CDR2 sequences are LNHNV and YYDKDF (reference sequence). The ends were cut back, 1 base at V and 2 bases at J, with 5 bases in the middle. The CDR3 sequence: CATSRGVNTEAFF. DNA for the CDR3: TGTGCCACCAGCAGAGGAGTAAACACTGAAGCTTTCTTT.

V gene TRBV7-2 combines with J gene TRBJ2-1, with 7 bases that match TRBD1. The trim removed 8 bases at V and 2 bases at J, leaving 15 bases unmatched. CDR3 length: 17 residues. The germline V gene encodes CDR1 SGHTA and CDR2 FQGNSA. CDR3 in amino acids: CASEERQPGQPYNEQFF. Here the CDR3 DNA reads TGTGCCAGCGAGGAGAGGCAGCCGGGACAGCCCTACAATGAGCAGTTCTTC.

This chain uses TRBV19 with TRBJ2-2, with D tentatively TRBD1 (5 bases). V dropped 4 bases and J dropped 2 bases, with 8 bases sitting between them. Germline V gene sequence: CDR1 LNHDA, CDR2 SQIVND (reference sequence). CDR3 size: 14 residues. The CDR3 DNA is TGTGCCAGTAGTACAGGGATCAACACCGGGGAGCTGTTTTTT. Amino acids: CASSTGINTGELFF.

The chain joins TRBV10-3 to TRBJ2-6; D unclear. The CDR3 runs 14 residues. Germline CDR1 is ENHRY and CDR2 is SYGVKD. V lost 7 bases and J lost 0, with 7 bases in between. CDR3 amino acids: CAITDDSGANVLTF. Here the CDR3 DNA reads TGTGCCATCACCGACGACTCTGGGGCCAACGTCCTGACTTTC.

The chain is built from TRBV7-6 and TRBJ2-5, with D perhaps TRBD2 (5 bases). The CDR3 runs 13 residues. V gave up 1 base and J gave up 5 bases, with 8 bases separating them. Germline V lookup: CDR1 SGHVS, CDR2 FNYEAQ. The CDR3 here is CASSLGLAETQYF. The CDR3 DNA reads TGTGCCAGCAGCTTAGGCTTAGCGGAGACCCAGTACTTC.

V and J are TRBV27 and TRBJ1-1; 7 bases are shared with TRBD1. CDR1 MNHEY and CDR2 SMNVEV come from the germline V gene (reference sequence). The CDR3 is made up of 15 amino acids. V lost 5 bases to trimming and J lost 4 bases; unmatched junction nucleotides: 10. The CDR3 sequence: CASSPLTGRRTEAFF. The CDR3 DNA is TGTGCCAGCAGTCCATTGACAGGGAGGCGCACTGAAGCTTTCTTT.

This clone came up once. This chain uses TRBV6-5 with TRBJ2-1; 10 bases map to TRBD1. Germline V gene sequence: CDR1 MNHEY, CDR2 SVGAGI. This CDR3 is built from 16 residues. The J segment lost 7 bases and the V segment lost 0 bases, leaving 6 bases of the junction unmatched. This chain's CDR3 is CASSYSRQGAFNEQFF. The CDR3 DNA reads TGTGCCAGCAGTTACTCGCGACAGGGGGCTTTTAATGAGCAGTTCTTC.

This CDR3 reads CSASEAGQVLMSNQPQHF. Here the CDR3 DNA reads TGCAGTGCTAGTGAGGCGGGACAGGTTTTAATGAGCAATCAGCCCCAGCATTTT. This sequence joins TRBV20-1 and TRBJ1-5; 8 positions match TRBD1. The V gene's germline CDR1 is DFQATT and CDR2 SNEGSKA (reference sequence). CDR3 length: 18 residues. Trimming cost V 3 bases and J 1 base; bases outside gene matches: 14.

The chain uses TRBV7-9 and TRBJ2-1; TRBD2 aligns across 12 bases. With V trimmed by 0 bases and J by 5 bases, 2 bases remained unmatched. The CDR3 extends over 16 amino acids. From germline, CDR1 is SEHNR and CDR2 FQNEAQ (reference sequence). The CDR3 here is CASSLALAGGNNEQFF. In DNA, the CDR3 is TGTGCCAGCAGCTTAGCACTAGCGGGGGGAAACAATGAGCAGTTCTTC.

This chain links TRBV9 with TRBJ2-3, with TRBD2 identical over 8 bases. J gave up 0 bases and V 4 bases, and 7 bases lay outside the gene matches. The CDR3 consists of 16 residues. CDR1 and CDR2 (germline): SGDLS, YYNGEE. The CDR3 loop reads CASSPRLASSTDTQYF. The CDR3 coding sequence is TGTGCCAGCAGCCCCCGACTAGCGTCTAGCACAGATACGCAGTATTTT.

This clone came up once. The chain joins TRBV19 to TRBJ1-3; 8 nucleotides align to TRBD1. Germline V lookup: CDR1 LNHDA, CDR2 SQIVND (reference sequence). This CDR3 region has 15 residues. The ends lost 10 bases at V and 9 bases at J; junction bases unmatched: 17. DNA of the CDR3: TGTGCCACTGGAGAAACAGGGGGACCGGTCGGCACCATATATTTT. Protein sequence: CATGETGGPVGTIYF.

As DNA, the CDR3 is TGCGCCAGCAAGGATGGAGGGCGGACGAACACTGAAGCTTTCTTT. It specifies CASKDGGRTNTEAFF. The chain is built from TRBV23-1 and TRBJ1-1, with D unclear. TRBV23-1 is assigned to the ORF class and has an uncertain function. The length of the CDR3 is 15 residues. The germline V and J ends were trimmed by 7 bases and 1 base, with 16 bases remaining between them.

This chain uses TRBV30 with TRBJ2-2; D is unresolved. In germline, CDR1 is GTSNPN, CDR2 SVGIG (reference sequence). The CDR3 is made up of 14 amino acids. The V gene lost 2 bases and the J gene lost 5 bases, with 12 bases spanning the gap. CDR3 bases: TGTGCCTGGAGTACGCTAGAGGAGACCGGGGAGCTGTTTTTT. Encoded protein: CAWSTLEETGELFF.

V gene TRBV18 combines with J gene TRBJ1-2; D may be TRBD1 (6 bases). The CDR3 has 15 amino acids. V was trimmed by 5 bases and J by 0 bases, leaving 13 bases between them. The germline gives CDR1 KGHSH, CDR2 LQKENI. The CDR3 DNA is TGTGCCAGCTCATCCCCGGACAGAGCTAACTATGGCTACACCTTC. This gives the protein CASSSPDRANYGYTF.

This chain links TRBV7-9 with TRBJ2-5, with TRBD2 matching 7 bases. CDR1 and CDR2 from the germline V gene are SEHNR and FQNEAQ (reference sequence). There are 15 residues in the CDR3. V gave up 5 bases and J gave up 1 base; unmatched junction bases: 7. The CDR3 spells CASSAASGFQETQYF. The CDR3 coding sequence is TGTGCCAGCAGCGCCGCTAGCGGCTTCCAAGAGACCCAGTACTTC. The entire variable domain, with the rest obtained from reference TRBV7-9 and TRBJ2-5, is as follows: DTGVSQNPRHKITKRGQNVTFRCDPISEHNRLYWYRQTLGQGPEFLTYFQNEAQLEKSRLLSDRFSAERPKGSFSTLEIQRTEQGDSAMYLCASSAASGFQETQYFGPGTRLLVL.

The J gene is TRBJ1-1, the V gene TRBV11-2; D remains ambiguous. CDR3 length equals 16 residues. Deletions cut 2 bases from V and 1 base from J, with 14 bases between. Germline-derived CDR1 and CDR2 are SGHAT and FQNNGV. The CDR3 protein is CASSLIWRQTNTEAFF. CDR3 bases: TGTGCCAGCAGCTTAATCTGGCGGCAGACGAACACTGAAGCTTTCTTT.

CDR3: CASSLAGLAVEQYF. The DNA for the CDR3 is TGTGCCAGCAGCTTAGCGGGACTAGCAGTCGAGCAGTACTTC. The chain couples TRBV7-2 to TRBJ2-7; 9 bases map to TRBD2. The ends lost 0 bases at V and 6 bases at J; junction bases unmatched: 3. Per the germline V gene, CDR1 is SGHTA and CDR2 is FQGNSA. The CDR3 contains 14 residues. The full variable domain, rest sourced from reference TRBV7-2 and TRBJ2-7, is GAGVSQSPSNKVTEKGKDVELRCDPISGHTALYWYRQSLGQGLEFLIYFQGNSAPDKSGLPSDRFSAERTGGSVSTLTIQRTQQEDSAVYLCASSLAGLAVEQYFGPGTRLTVT.

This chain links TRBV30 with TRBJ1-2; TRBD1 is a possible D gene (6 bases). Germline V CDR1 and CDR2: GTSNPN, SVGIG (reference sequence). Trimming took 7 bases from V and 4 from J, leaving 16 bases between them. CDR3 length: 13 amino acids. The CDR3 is CASYHGGRYGYTF. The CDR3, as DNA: TGTGCCTCTTACCATGGGGGGCGCTATGGCTACACCTTC.

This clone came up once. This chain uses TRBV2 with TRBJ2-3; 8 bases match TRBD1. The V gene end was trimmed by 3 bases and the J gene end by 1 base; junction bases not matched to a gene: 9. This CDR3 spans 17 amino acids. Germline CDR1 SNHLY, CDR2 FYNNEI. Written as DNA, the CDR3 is TGTGCCAGCAGTGACCACAGGGGGACAGCCGGCACAGATACGCAGTATTTT. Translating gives CASSDHRGTAGTDTQYF.

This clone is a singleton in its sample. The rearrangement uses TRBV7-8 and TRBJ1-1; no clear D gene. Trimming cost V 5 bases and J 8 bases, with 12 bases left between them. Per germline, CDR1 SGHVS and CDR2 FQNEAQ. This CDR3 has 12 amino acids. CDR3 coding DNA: TGTGCCAGCAGCCCTTCAGCCATAGAAGCTTTCTTT. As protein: CASSPSAIEAFF.